This T cell receptor (beta chain) was sequenced for a study of blood T cell repertoires in COVID-19. Overall study: Collection of acute and convalescent COVID-19 samples took place in the United States, Italy and Spain. Sample material is recorded as cDNA or gDNA derived from T cells, B-cell-depleted T cells, or PBMCs.

Authors' analysis steps: Reference gene primer amplification in the assay estimated nucleated cell counts. The data were produced by immunoSEQ multiplex PCR, yet TCRdb's version contains in-frame clones alone and is incomplete. V, J and clone size reflect that table, while D and trimming were determined from the DNA. The sample has 270,000 or so clones; approximately 88% are singletons. Only one count was recorded for this clone. The clonotype comes from a human donor with COVID-19, enrolled during active disease. The donor label of this sample is uncertain. Specimen: peripheral blood.

The CDR3 DNA is TGTGCCAGCAGATTGACTGAAGCAACTAATGAAAAACTGTTTTTT. Translated: CASRLTEATNEKLFF. The rearrangement joins TRBV28 to TRBJ1-4; D call uncertain. V was trimmed by 6 bases and J by 0 bases, leaving 11 bases between them. This CDR3 region has 15 residues. In germline, CDR1 is MDHEN, CDR2 SYDVKM.